The rows below give T cell receptor beta chains drawn from one sample of a study of cytomegalovirus exposure and HLA in healthy donors. The data were produced by immunoSEQ multiplex PCR, yet TCRdb's version contains in-frame clones alone and is incomplete. The sample has about 170,000 clones, about 76% seen once. The sequenced sample was PBMCs. The origin of the receptors is a female donor in good health and CMV-seronegative. Both conserved end residues are part of each CDR3. The order of the fields is V gene, J gene, clone size, D gene, CDR3 DNA, CDR3 protein. D genes are given only for firm matches. Clone size appears in some rows only: once, few, many, or a class for an expanded clone.

TRBV5-4	TRBJ1-1	NA	TRBD1	TGTGCCAGCAGCTTGCGTAGGACAGGGGGCCGGGCTTTCTTT	CASSLRRTGGRAFF
TRBV6-1	TRBJ1-3	NA	TRBD1	TGTGCCAGCAGTGGGACAGGCATAAACTCTGGGAACACCATATATTTT	CASSGTGINSGNTIYF
TRBV6-1	TRBJ2-1	NA	NA	TGTGCCAGCAGTGAATCGGGGAGTCGGTTTCAGTTCTTC	CASSESGSRFQFF
TRBV7-2	TRBJ2-5	NA	NA	TGTGCCAGCAGCTTTCGGGAGACCCAGTACTTC	CASSFRETQYF
TRBV25-1	TRBJ1-1	NA	NA	TGTGCCAGCAGTGAAGGCCTGCTAGGTGAAGCTTTCTTT	CASSEGLLGEAFF
TRBV19	TRBJ2-2	few	TRBD1	TGTGCCAGTAGTCGAGGACAGGGAGCTGGAGCCGGGGAGCTGTTTTTT	CASSRGQGAGAGELFF
TRBV27	TRBJ1-2	NA	TRBD1	TGTGCCAGCAGCACACACGACAGGGTGGTAAGAGGCTACACCTTC	CASSTHDRVVRGYTF
TRBV10-3	TRBJ1-4	NA	NA	TGTGCCATCAGTGAGTCGGGAGATTATAATGAAAAACTGTTTTTT	CAISESGDYNEKLFF
TRBV9	TRBJ2-7	NA	NA	TGTGCCAGCGCTGAGCAGGGCTCCCTCGAGCAGTACTTC	CASAEQGSLEQYF
TRBV7-2	TRBJ2-1	NA	NA	TGTGCCAGCAGCCCGAGTGCGCCGAGCTCCTACAATGAGCAGTTCTTC	CASSPSAPSSYNEQFF
TRBV5-4	TRBJ2-1	NA	TRBD2	TGTGCCAGCAGCTCGGGACTAGCGGGAGACTATGAGCAGTTCTTC	CASSSGLAGDYEQFF
TRBV5-4	TRBJ1-2	once	NA	TGTGCCAGCGGCAGGGGAGGGACGTATGGCTACACCTTC	CASGRGGTYGYTF
TRBV29-1	TRBJ1-2	NA	NA	TGCAGCGTGAAGAACAGTGAACGAAACTATGGCTACACCTTC	CSVKNSERNYGYTF
TRBV10-3	TRBJ2-7	NA	TRBD1	TGTGCCATCAGCAGATTGACAGGGCCCACCGAGCAGTACTTC	CAISRLTGPTEQYF
TRBV6-5	TRBJ2-5	once	TRBD2	TGTGCCAGCAGCTGGGAGGGCCACCAAGAGACCCAGTACTTC	CASSWEGHQETQYF
TRBV5-1	TRBJ1-1	few	NA	TGCGCCAGCAGCCGCCAGTCAATGAACACTGAAGCTTTCTTT	CASSRQSMNTEAFF
TRBV6-6	TRBJ1-1	few	TRBD1	TGTGCCAGCGCTCAGGGGGTCGGGACAACTGAAGCTTTCTTT	CASAQGVGTTEAFF
TRBV5-1	TRBJ2-1	NA	TRBD2	TGCGCCAGCAGCTACGGACTAGCGGGTTCTTACAATGAGCAGTTCTTC	CASSYGLAGSYNEQFF